The table lists the clone carrying this T cell receptor beta chain with a few counts. Its specificity is unknown. A 5'RACE template-switching step, the method used to make TCR cDNA, added a universal primer site and UMIs. TCRdb re-called the 5' RACE reads through MiXCR, storing one row per CDR3 protein. Here the sample spans 120,000 or so distinct CDR3 sequences, approximately 14% being singletons. These data belong to a study of T cells after yellow fever vaccination. Findings of the study overall: Peaking faster, on day 5 versus 15, the secondary response was nonetheless weaker. Reappearance after the booster was seen for most primary-vaccination clones, at 96% CD4 and roughly 90% CD8. Only a small proportion of the clonotypes turned up in both the CD4 and the CD8 compartments, likely arising from convergent recombination.

Germline loops: CDR1 SEHNR, CDR2 FQNEAQ (reference sequence). V trimming: 3 bases; J trimming: 2 bases; junction bases outside the gene matches: 6. The CDR3 is 15 residues long. The rearrangement joins TRBV7-9 to TRBJ2-5, with TRBD1 matching 7 bases. The sequencing used CD8+ T cells sorted from PBMCs, collected 5 days after the yellow fever booster vaccination. This TCR was sampled from a man younger than 30 who received the YFV17D yellow fever vaccine. The CDR3 loop reads CASSLKPGQQETQYF. The CDR3, as DNA: TGTGCCAGCAGCTTGAAACCGGGACAGCAAGAGACCCAGTACTTC.